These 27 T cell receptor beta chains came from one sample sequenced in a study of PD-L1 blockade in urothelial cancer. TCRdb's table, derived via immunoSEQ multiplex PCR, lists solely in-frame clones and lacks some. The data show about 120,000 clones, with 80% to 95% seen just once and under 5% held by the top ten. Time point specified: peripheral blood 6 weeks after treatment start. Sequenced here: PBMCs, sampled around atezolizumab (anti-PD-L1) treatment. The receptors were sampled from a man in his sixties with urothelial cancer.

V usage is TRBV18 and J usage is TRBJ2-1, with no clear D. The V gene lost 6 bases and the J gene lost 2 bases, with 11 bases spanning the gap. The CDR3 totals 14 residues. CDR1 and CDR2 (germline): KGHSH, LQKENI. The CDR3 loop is CASSLNVAYNEQFF. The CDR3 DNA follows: TGTGCCAGCTCTTTAAATGTCGCCTACAATGAGCAGTTCTTC.

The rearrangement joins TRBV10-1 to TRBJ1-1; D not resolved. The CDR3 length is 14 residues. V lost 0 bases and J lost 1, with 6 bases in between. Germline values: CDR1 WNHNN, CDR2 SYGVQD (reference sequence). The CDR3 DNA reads TGCGCCAGCAGTGAGTCCCTAAAGAACACTGAAGCTTTCTTT. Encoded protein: CASSESLKNTEAFF.

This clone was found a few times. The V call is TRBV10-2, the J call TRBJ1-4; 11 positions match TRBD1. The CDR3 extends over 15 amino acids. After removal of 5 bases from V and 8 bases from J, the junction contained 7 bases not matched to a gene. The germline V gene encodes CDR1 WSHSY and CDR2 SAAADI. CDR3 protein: CASSKGQGAREKLFF. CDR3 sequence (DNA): TGCGCCAGCAGTAAAGGACAGGGGGCGAGGGAAAAACTGTTTTTT.

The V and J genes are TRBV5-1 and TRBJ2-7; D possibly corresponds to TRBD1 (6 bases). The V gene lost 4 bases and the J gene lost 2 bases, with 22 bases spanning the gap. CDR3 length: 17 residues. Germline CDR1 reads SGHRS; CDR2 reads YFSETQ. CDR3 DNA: TGCGCCAGCAGCCCCCTCCCCCCCCAGGGGCCCCCCTACGAGCAGTACTTC. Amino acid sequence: CASSPLPPQGPPYEQYF.

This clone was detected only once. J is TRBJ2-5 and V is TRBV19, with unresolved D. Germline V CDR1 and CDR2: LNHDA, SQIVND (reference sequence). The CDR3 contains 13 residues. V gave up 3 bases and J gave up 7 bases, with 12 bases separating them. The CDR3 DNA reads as TGTGCCAGTAGTATCGACTTTCACGGGACCCAGTACTTC. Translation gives CASSIDFHGTQYF.

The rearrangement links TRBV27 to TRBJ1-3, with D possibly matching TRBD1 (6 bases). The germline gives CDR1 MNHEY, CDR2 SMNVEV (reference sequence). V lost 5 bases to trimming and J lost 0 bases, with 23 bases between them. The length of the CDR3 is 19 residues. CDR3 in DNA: TGTGCCAGCAGTCCAACCCGACGCGGGGGCCTTAACTCTGGAAACACCATATATTTT. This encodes CASSPTRRGGLNSGNTIYF.

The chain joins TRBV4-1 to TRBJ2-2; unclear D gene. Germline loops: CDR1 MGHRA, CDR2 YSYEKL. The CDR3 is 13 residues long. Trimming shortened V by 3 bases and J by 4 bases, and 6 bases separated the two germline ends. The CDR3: CASSHGVTGELFF. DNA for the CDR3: TGCGCCAGCAGCCATGGAGTCACCGGGGAGCTGTTTTTT.

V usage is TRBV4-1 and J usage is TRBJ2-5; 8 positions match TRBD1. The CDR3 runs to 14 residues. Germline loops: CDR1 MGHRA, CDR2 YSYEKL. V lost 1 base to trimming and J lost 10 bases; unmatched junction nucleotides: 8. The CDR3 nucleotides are TGCGCCAGCAGCCAAGCTGGCAGGGGGCAAGACCAGTACTTC. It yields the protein CASSQAGRGQDQYF.

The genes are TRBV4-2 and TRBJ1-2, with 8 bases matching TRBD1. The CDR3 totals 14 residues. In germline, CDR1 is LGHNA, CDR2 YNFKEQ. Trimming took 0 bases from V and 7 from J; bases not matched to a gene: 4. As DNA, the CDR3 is TGTGCCAGCAGCCAAGAAGGGACAGGCGTTGGCTACACCTTC. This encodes CASSQEGTGVGYTF.

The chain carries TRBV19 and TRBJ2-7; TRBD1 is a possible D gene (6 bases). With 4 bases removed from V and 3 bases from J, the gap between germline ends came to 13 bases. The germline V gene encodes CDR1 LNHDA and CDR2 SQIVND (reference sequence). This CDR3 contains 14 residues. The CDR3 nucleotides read TGTGCCAGTAGTACAGGGACAAGCCTCTACGAGCAGTACTTC. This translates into CASSTGTSLYEQYF.

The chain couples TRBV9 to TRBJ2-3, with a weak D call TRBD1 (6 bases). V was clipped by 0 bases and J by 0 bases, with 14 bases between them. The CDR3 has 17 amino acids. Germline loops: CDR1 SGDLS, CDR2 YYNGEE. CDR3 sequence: CASSVGPGDTSTDTQYF. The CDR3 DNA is TGTGCCAGCAGCGTAGGGCCCGGGGACACTAGCACAGATACGCAGTATTTT.

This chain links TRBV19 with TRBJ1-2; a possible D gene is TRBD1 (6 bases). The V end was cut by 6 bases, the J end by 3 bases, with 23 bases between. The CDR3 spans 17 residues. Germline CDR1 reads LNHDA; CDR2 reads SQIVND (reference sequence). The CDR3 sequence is CASRSPLYGGAHYGYTF. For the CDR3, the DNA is TGTGCCAGTAGGTCTCCACTTTATGGGGGCGCACACTATGGCTACACCTTC.

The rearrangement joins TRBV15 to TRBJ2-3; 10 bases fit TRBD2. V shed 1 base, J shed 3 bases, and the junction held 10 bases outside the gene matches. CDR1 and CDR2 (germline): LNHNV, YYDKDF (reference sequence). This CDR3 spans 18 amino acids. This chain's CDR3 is CATSRAKHLAGVTDTQYF. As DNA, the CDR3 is TGTGCCACCAGCAGAGCGAAACATCTAGCGGGGGTGACAGATACGCAGTATTTT.

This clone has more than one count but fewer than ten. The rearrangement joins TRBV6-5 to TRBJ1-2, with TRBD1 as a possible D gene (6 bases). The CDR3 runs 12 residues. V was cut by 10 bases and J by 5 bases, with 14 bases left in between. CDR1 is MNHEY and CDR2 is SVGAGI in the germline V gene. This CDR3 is CAIGQWGYGYTF. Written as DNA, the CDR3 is TGTGCCATCGGACAGTGGGGTTATGGCTACACCTTC.

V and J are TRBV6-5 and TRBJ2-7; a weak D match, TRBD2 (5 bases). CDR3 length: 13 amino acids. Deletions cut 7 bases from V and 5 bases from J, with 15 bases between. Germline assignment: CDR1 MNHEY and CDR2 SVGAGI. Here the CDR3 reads CASNQLRAHEQYF. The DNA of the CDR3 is TGTGCCAGCAACCAGCTGAGGGCCCACGAGCAGTACTTC.

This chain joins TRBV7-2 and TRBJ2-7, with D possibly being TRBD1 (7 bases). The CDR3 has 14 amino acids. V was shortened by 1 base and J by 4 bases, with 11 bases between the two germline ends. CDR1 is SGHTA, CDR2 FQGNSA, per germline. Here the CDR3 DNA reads TGTGCCAGCAGCTTAGAACAGGGGAGGTACGAGCAGTACTTC. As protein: CASSLEQGRYEQYF.

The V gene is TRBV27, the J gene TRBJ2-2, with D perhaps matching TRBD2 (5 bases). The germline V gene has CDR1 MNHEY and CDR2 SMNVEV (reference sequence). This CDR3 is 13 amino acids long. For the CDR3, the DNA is TGTGGCGTGGGGAGAACAAACACCGGGGAGCTGTTTTTT. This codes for CGVGRTNTGELFF.

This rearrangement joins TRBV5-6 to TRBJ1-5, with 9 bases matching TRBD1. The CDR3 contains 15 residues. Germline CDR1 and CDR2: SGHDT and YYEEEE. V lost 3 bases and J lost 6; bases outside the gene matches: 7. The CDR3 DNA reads TGTGCCAGCAGCTCAAACAGGGGGCAGGTTCAGCCCCAGCATTTT. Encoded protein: CASSSNRGQVQPQHF.

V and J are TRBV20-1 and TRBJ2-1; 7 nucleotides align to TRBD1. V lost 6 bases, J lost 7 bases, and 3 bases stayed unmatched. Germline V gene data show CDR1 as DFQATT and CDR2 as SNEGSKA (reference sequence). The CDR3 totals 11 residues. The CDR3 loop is CSAGDRNEQFF. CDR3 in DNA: TGCAGTGCAGGGGACAGAAATGAGCAGTTCTTC.

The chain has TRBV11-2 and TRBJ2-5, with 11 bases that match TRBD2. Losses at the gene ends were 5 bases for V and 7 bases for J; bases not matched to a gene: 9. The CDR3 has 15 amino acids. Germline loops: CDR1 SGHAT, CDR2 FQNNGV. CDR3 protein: CASSPSSGGMGTQYF. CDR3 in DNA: TGTGCCAGCAGCCCCTCTAGCGGGGGGATGGGGACCCAGTACTTC.

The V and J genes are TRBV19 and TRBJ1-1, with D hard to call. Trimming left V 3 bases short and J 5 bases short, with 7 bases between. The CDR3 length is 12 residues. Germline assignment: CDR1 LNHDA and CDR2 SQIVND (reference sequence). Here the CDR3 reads CASSMGGTEAFF. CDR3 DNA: TGTGCCAGTAGTATGGGAGGGACTGAAGCTTTCTTT.

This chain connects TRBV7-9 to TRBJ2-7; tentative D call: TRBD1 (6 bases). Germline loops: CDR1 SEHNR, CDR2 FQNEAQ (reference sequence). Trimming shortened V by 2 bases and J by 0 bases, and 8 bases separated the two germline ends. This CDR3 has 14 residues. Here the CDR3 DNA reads TGTGCCAGCAGCTTACTGGACAGCTCCTACGAGCAGTACTTC. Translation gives CASSLLDSSYEQYF.

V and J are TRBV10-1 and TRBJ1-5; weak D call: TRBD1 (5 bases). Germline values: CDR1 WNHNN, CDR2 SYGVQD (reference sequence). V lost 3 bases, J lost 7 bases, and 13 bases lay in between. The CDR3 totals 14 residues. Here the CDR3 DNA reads TGCGCCAGCAGTGACCGGGGGGTCGACCAGCCCCAGCATTTT. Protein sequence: CASSDRGVDQPQHF.

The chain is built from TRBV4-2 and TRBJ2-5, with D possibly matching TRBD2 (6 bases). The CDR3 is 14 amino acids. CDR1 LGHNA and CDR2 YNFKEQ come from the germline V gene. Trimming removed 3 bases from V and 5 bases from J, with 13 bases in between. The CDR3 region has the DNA TGTGCCAGCAGCCAGGGTACTAGCAGGGAGACCCAGTACTTC. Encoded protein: CASSQGTSRETQYF.

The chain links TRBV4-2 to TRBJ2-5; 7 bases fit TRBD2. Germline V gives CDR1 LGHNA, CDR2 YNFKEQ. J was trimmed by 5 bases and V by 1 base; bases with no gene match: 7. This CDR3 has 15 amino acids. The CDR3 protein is CASSQGGTIRETQYF. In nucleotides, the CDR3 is TGTGCCAGCAGCCAAGGTGGGACTATCCGGGAGACCCAGTACTTC.

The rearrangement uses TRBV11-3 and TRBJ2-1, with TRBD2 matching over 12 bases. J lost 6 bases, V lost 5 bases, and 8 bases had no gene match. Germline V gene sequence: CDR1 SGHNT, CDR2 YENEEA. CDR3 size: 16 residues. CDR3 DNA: TGTGCCAGCAGCCCTCGGACTAGCGGGACCATCAATGAGCAGTTCTTC. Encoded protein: CASSPRTSGTINEQFF.

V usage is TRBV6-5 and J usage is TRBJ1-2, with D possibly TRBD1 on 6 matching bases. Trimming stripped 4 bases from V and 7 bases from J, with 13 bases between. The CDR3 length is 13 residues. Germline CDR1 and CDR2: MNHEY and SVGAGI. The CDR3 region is CASSFGTSSGYTF. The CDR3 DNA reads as TGTGCCAGCAGTTTCGGGACATCGAGTGGCTACACCTTC.